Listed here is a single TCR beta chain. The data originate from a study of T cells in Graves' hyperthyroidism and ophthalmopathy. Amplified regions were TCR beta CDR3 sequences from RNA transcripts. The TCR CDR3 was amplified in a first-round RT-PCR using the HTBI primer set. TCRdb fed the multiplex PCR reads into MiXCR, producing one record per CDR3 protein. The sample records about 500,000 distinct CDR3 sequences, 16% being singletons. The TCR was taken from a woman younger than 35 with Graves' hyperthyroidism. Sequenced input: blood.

CDR3 bases: TGCAGCGTTGCGCCTAGCGGGACGAACACCGGGGAGCTGTTTTTT. Protein: CSVAPSGTNTGELFF. J is TRBJ2-2 and V is TRBV29-1; 9 bases map to TRBD2. The V gene's germline CDR1 is SQVTM and CDR2 ANQGSEA. The CDR3 runs 15 residues. V dropped 4 bases and J dropped 0; count of bases not matched to a gene: 3.